The clone carrying this T cell receptor beta chain was seen at least ten times. No antigen is known for it. These data originate in a study of breast tumors, draining lymph nodes, adjacent tissues. Study conclusions and caveats: Tumor TCR diversity was below lymph nodes but above nontumor tissue.

Axillary draining lymph nodes of breast cancer patients supplied the node samples. TCRdb used MiXCR to reprocess the multiplex PCR reads, holding one entry per CDR3 protein. This sample has around 300,000 distinct CDR3 sequences, with 30% to 35% found just once. V gave up 0 bases and J gave up 1 base, with 11 bases separating them. Germline lookup yields CDR1 ENHRY and CDR2 SYGVKD. This CDR3 has 16 amino acids. The sample consisted of axillary lymph node tissue. The TCR was taken from a female donor with breast cancer. Some clones in this sample may be carry-over from other donors' samples. The chain is built from TRBV10-3 and TRBJ2-3; the D gene is possibly TRBD2 (5 bases). CDR3 nucleotide sequence: TGTGCCATCAGTGAGTCGACGGGAATCGGCACAGATACGCAGTATTTT. This sequence encodes CAISESTGIGTDTQYF.